Included here is one T cell receptor (beta chain) sequence, with context. As yet, its antigen is unknown. These data originate in a study of T-cell memory formation after mild COVID-19. MiXCR, run by TCRdb on the 5' RACE reads, gives a single entry per CDR3 protein. This sample yields over 500,000 distinct CDR3 sequences, of which roughly 17% are seen a single time; approximately 8.1% belongs to the top ten. Study-wide results and limits: Several responding clones turned up in pre-infection memory, indicating that cross-reactive memory may have taken part.

The material sequenced was PBMCs or a T cell subset sorted from them (not recorded which). This receptor was obtained from an adult woman who had mild COVID-19 (a few samples of this study predate the infection). Cell type and time point are not known.

The CDR3 protein is CASSQENGETNEKLFF. CDR3 in DNA: TGCGCCAGCAGCCAAGAGAACGGAGAGACTAATGAAAAACTGTTTTTT. The J gene is TRBJ1-4, the V gene TRBV4-1, with D unresolved. The V and J ends lost 0 bases and 2 bases respectively, with 10 bases between them. Germline V gene lookup returns CDR1 MGHRA and CDR2 YSYEKL. The CDR3 extends over 16 amino acids.